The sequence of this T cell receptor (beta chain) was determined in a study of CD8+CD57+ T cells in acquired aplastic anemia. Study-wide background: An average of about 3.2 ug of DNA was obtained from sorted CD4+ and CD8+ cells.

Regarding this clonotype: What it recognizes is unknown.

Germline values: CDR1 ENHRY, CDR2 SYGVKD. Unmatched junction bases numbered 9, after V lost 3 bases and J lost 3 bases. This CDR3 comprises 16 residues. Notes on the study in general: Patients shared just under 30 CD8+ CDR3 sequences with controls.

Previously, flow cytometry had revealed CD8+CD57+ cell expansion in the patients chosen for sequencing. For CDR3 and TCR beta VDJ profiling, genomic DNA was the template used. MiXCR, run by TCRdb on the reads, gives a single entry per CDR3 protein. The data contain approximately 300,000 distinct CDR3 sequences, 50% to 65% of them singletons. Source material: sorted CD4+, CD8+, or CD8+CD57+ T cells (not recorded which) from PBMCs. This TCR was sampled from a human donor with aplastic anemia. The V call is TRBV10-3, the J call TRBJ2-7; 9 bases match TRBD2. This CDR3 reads CAISDPSSGGFYEQYF. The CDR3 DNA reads TGTGCCATCAGTGATCCTAGTAGCGGGGGCTTCTACGAGCAGTACTTC.